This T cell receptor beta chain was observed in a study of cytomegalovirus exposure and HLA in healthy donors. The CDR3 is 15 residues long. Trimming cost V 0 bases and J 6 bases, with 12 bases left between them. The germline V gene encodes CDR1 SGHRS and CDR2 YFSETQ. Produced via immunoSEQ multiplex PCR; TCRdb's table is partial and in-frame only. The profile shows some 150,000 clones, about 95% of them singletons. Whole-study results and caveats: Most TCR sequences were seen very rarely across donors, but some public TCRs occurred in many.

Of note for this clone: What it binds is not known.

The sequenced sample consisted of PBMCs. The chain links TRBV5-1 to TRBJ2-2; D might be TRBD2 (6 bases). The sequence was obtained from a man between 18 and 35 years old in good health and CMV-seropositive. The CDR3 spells CASSLEGREAGELFF. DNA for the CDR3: TGCGCCAGCAGCTTGGAGGGCAGGGAGGCCGGGGAGCTGTTTTTT.